This T cell receptor (beta chain) was sequenced in a study of blood T cell repertoires in COVID-19. Generated by immunoSEQ multiplex PCR, the TCRdb table keeps only in-frame clones and is missing some. The sample gives about 190,000 clones, more than 70% of which show up once; roughly 6.2% is in the top ten. Trimming cost V 1 base and J 0 bases, with 22 bases left between them. Germline V gene lookup returns CDR1 KGHDR and CDR2 SFDVKD. There are 20 residues in the CDR3. The sample taken for sequencing was peripheral blood. The genes are TRBV24-1 and TRBJ2-3; D remains ambiguous. The sequence came from a woman in her thirties or forties who had recovered from COVID-19. The CDR3 coding sequence is TGTGCCACCAGTGATTTATATTTCTCGAGCCCCGCTACTAGCACAGATACGCAGTATTTT. It yields the protein CATSDLYFSSPATSTDTQYF.